These T cell receptor beta chains were read from a single sample in a study of blood T cell repertoires in COVID-19. TCRdb's table, derived via immunoSEQ multiplex PCR, lists solely in-frame clones and lacks some. The sample lists 210,000 or so clones; approximately 80% were seen once. Sequenced input: PBMCs or T cells enriched from blood (not recorded which). These receptors were obtained from a middle-aged woman with acute COVID-19. CDR3s include the opening cysteine and the closing phenylalanine or tryptophan. The D gene is left open where the match is weak. Clone size is shown for a subset of rows, as once, few, many or a class of expanded clone.

TRBJ2-1	15	NA	TRBV4-1	NA	TGCGCCAGCAGTCAACTACTAGCAGCTTACAATGAGCAGTTCTTC	CASSQLLAAYNEQFF
TRBJ1-2	12	NA	TRBV7-9	NA	TGTGCCAGCATGGGGGCGATTGGTGGCTACACCTTC	CASMGAIGGYTF
TRBJ2-5	14	TRBD1	TRBV19	NA	TGTGCCAGTAGTAGCGGGACAGGGTGGGAGACCCAGTACTTC	CASSSGTGWETQYF
TRBJ2-5	14	NA	TRBV7-2	NA	TGTGCCAGCAGCTCCCCTAGACTAGTCGGTGCCCAGTACTTC	CASSSPRLVGAQYF
TRBJ2-7	14	NA	TRBV25-1	few	TGTGCCAGCAGTGAAAACAGGGATTTTGGCGAGCAGTACTTC	CASSENRDFGEQYF
TRBJ2-1	16	NA	TRBV7-8	NA	TGTGCCAGCAGCCGTTATAGCCAAAGCTCCTACAATGAGCAGTTCTTC	CASSRYSQSSYNEQFF
TRBJ2-2	15	NA	TRBV19	NA	TGTGCCAGTAAGATCCAGGGGTGGGAGACCGGGGAGCTGTTTTTT	CASKIQGWETGELFF
TRBJ2-3	15	TRBD1	TRBV9	NA	TGTGCCAGCAGCGTCCTAGGACAGGAGACAGATACGCAGTATTTT	CASSVLGQETDTQYF
TRBJ1-1	13	NA	TRBV20-1	NA	TGCAGTGCTAGTTCGCCGGGAGGAGGGGAAGCTTTCTTT	CSASSPGGGEAFF
TRBJ1-2	12	NA	TRBV28	NA	TGTGCCAGCGGAGCCGCTATGGAGGGCTACACCTTC	CASGAAMEGYTF
TRBJ2-7	14	NA	TRBV30	NA	TGTGCCTGGAATAACAGGGTCAGTTCCCACGAGCAGTACTTC	CAWNNRVSSHEQYF
TRBJ1-6	15	NA	TRBV11-2	NA	TGTGCCAGCAGCTTAGGGGCAGGGTATGATTCACCCCTCCACTTT	CASSLGAGYDSPLHF
TRBJ1-4	13	NA	TRBV5-1	NA	TGCGCCAGCAGGAGCGCAACTAATGAAAAACTGTTTTTT	CASRSATNEKLFF
TRBJ1-5	16	NA	TRBV7-2	NA	TGTGCCAGCAGCACTCAACTAGGAGGGGCCGATCAGCCCCAGCATTTT	CASSTQLGGADQPQHF
TRBJ2-7	14	NA	TRBV28	NA	TGTGCCAGCAGTTTGGGCGGGACGATGTACGAGCAGTACTTC	CASSLGGTMYEQYF
TRBJ2-5	15	NA	TRBV21-1	NA	TGTGCCAGCAGCAACCGAGACAGGGGAGAAGAGACCCAGTACTTC	CASSNRDRGEETQYF
TRBJ1-1	15	TRBD1	TRBV11-2	NA	TGTGCCAGCAGCCTCCGGGACAGTTTGAACACTGAAGCTTTCTTT	CASSLRDSLNTEAFF
TRBJ2-2	15	NA	TRBV19	NA	TGTGCCAGTAGGGGGTCCAGGGCCAACACCGGGGAGCTGTTTTTT	CASRGSRANTGELFF
TRBJ1-1	14	TRBD1	TRBV19	NA	TGTGCCAGTGCCGGGACAGGGCCAGACACTGAAGCTTTCTTT	CASAGTGPDTEAFF
TRBJ2-1	14	NA	TRBV4-3	NA	TGCGCCAGCAGCCAAGATATTATCGTGAATGAGCAGTTCTTC	CASSQDIIVNEQFF
TRBJ2-2	17	TRBD2	TRBV30	NA	TGTGCCTGGACCTTCGGGGCGGGAGGGCTTGGAACCGGGGAGCTGTTTTTT	CAWTFGAGGLGTGELFF
TRBJ1-2	12	NA	TRBV28	NA	TGTGCCAGCAGTTCGGTTGCGTATGGCTACACCTTC	CASSSVAYGYTF